This TCR beta chain was captured by sequencing in a study of PD-1 blockade in classical Hodgkin lymphoma (TCRdb year 2020). Regarding the complete study: Nivolumab dosing was 3 mg/kg intravenously every 2 weeks, continuing until either disease progression or unacceptable toxicity. To define a peripheral blood immune signature of response to PD-1 blockade in classical Hodgkin lymphoma, the study combined TCR beta sequencing with CyTOF.

Results the study describes overall, beyond this receptor: The study was restricted to a single clinical trial cohort, and the causes of repertoire differences, possibly disease activity or prior therapy, were left undefined. Lower diversity was seen in patients whose nivolumab began less than 1 year after ASCT, and these patients were left out of later analyses so that immune reconstitution would not confound the results. Newly diagnosed patients were reported to have lower baseline TCR diversity than healthy donors, and relapsed/refractory patients were reported to have lower baseline TCR diversity still. CD4+ but not CD8+ TCR diversity rose significantly by C4D1 (p=0.0027 vs p=0.16), most apparent in complete responders (p=0.02). Among trial patients, those achieving complete response had baseline diversity similar to that of newly diagnosed patients, while diversity was significantly lower in partial responders and progressors.

Between the V and J ends, shortened by 0 bases and 0 bases respectively, the junction contains 13 bases. The CDR3, from cysteine to phenylalanine, totals 17 residues. The read is trimmed to its CDR3 DNA, 51 bases read in frame from base 1. The germline V gene yields MGHRA for CDR1 and YSYEKL for CDR2. The time point label for this specimen denotes: cycle 1 day 1 (C1D1), immediately before nivolumab initiation. Every trial patient had relapsed following autologous stem cell transplantation, and prior brentuximab vedotin exposure was what differed among cohorts A, B and C. The trial cohort comprised 60 or so patients with relapsed/refractory classical Hodgkin lymphoma whose best overall responses were complete response, partial response or progressive disease. In the multi-cohort phase II CheckMate 205 trial, trial patients received single-agent nivolumab. Best overall response was determined by an independent review committee according to the 2007 International Working Group response criteria. Trial PBMCs were collected just before the start of nivolumab (C1D1) and during therapy at cycle 2 day 1 and cycle 4 day 1. After peripheral blood was drawn into 8 mL Vacutainer Cell Preparation Tubes, PBMCs were isolated by centrifugation and then cryopreserved.

As regards this clone: The specificity of this receptor is unknown. No much larger clone exists at a distance of one base, and base qualities are not known.

The Qiagen DNeasy kit was used to extract genomic DNA from unsorted PBMCs and from the negatively selected CD4+ and CD8+ fractions. TCR beta CDR3 regions were amplified by immunoSEQ multiplex PCR using primers annealing to V and J segments. A synthetic immune receptor repertoire was used to minimize amplification bias, and remaining bias was computationally removed after sequencing. From the authors' description of their analysis: Repertoire diversity was quantified as the Shannon entropy index using custom Python scripts. The unsorted, CD4+ and CD8+ repertoires were each analyzed separately, with the exception of combined analyses, where CD4+ and CD8+ sequences were merged in silico. Clonal expansion was defined as a frequency increase of at least 2-fold after treatment compared with C1D1, and clones undetected at baseline were assigned a pseudocount of 0.5. Clones with 0 or 1 copy at C1D1 were classified as singleton clones, and clones with 2 or more copies were classified as non-singleton clones. By matching protein sequences in sorted samples from the same patient, clones expanded in unsorted samples were annotated as CD4+, CD8+ or unknown. Diversity changes from C1D1 to C4D1 were tested in paired samples using Wilcoxon tests. The table was pulled from immuneACCESS by TCRdb, which kept in-frame rearrangements only. Such tables lose some clones; where checked, under half of the loss comes from unresolved V genes, and the rest has no known cause. V and J calls and clone size are copied from that table; D and trimming were computed from the DNA. The sample profile shows 65,000 to 95,000 clones; around nine tenths of them were found once. The ten largest clonotypes hold less than 25% of the sample.

Recombination connected TRBV4-1 to TRBJ2-3; the D gene assignment is ambiguous. This clonotype was obtained from a human donor with classical Hodgkin lymphoma. Sample: peripheral blood mononuclear cells (PBMCs), taken at baseline. The CDR3 is CASSQDPLGTSTDTQYF. The nucleotide sequence is TGCGCCAGCAGCCAAGACCCCCTCGGTACTAGCACAGATACGCAGTATTTT.